The rows below give T cell receptor beta chains drawn from one sample of a study of blood T cell repertoires in COVID-19. Sequencing used immunoSEQ multiplex PCR; TCRdb keeps in-frame clones, though not all of them. The sample holds 70,000 or so clones; around 83% are singletons and the top ten take 35%. What was sequenced was peripheral blood. These receptors came from a woman of 80 years or more with active or convalescent COVID-19. CDR3s include the opening cysteine and the closing phenylalanine or tryptophan. Each record gives: J gene, CDR3 length, D gene, clone size, V gene, CDR3 protein, CDR3 DNA. D genes are given only for firm matches. Size values are once, few and many counts, or a class for expanded clones, and some rows have none.

TRBJ2-6	18	-	-	TRBV3-1/TRBV3-2	CASSQAGVRGSGANVLTF	TGTGCCAGCAGCCAAGCGGGTGTTCGAGGATCTGGGGCCAACGTCCTGACTTTC
TRBJ1-1	15	-	-	TRBV9	CASSVAPNTGAEAFF	TGTGCCAGCAGCGTAGCTCCGAATACGGGGGCTGAAGCTTTCTTT
TRBJ2-5	13	-	-	TRBV3-1/TRBV3-2	CASSQASEQTQYF	TGTGCCAGCAGCCAAGCCAGCGAACAGACCCAGTACTTC
TRBJ2-1	15	TRBD2	-	TRBV3-1/TRBV3-2	CASSQFSGEINEQFF	TGTGCCAGCAGCCAATTTAGCGGGGAGATAAATGAGCAGTTCTTC
TRBJ2-5	13	-	-	TRBV28	CASRAAMQETQYF	TGTGCCAGCAGAGCAGCGATGCAAGAGACCCAGTACTTC
TRBJ1-2	13	-	-	TRBV27	CASSFSPPRGYTF	TGTGCCAGCAGTTTTTCCCCTCCTCGGGGCTACACCTTC
TRBJ2-3	15	-	-	TRBV7-2	CASSLVAGTTDTQYF	TGTGCCAGCAGCTTAGTCGCGGGAACAACAGATACGCAGTATTTT
TRBJ1-5	13	-	once	TRBV6-5	CASSYSRNQPQHF	TGTGCCAGCAGTTACTCTAGAAATCAGCCCCAGCATTTT
TRBJ2-3	13	-	-	TRBV7-9	CASSLAATDTQYF	TGTGCCAGCAGCTTAGCGGCCACAGATACGCAGTATTTT
TRBJ2-7	15	TRBD2	-	TRBV14	CASSQASGGFYEQYF	TGTGCCAGCAGCCAAGCTAGCGGGGGTTTCTACGAGCAGTACTTC
TRBJ2-7	14	TRBD1	once	TRBV19	CASSAGTGRYEQYF	TGTGCCAGTAGTGCCGGGACAGGACGATACGAGCAGTACTTC
TRBJ1-5	14	TRBD1	few	TRBV29-1	CSVTGQGAGQPQHF	TGCAGCGTTACAGGACAGGGGGCTGGACAGCCCCAGCATTTT
TRBJ2-3	17	-	-	TRBV28	CASSSSIDSGGADTQYF	TGTGCCAGCAGTTCGTCAATAGATAGCGGCGGGGCAGATACGCAGTATTTT
TRBJ1-1	14	-	-	TRBV3-1/TRBV3-2	CASSQDFPGTEAFF	TGTGCCAGCAGCCAAGACTTCCCGGGGACTGAAGCTTTCTTT
TRBJ2-3	17	-	-	TRBV30	CAWSVAHGVPGADTQYF	TGTGCCTGGAGTGTAGCTCATGGAGTACCCGGGGCAGATACGCAGTATTTT
TRBJ1-2	16	-	-	TRBV6-5	CASSYWADAPNYGYTF	TGTGCCAGCAGTTATTGGGCAGATGCCCCAAACTATGGCTACACCTTC